These 21 T cell receptor beta chains were all obtained from the same sample, sequenced in a study of a mutant IDH1 vaccine in newly diagnosed glioma. Time point of the sample: baseline, week 1 (first vaccination visit). Documented treatment: pre-vaccination baseline after standard-of-care therapy. Some clones are missing from TCRdb's copy, which holds only in-frame ones; the method was immunoSEQ multiplex PCR. The top ten clones hold roughly 6.9% of a sample with approximately 88,000 clones, roughly 78% of them seen once. This specimen was PBMCs, taken from a glioma patient treated with radiotherapy, temozolomide or both. These receptors were obtained from a man in his forties or fifties with glioma.

The V and J genes are TRBV20-1 and TRBJ1-3; D not resolved. CDR1 and CDR2 (germline): DFQATT, SNEGSKA (reference sequence). With 7 bases removed from V and 8 bases from J, the gap between germline ends came to 12 bases. CDR3 size: 11 residues. The DNA for the CDR3 is TGCAGTGTAGCCCCGCGGGACACCATATATTTT. The encoded protein is CSVAPRDTIYF.

This chain joins TRBV5-1 and TRBJ1-1, with D uncertain. There are 14 residues in the CDR3. Germline lookup yields CDR1 SGHRS and CDR2 YFSETQ. V was trimmed by 3 bases and J by 0 bases, leaving 9 bases between them. The CDR3 sequence is CASSSQTMNTEAFF. The DNA for the CDR3 is TGCGCCAGCAGCTCTCAGACAATGAACACTGAAGCTTTCTTT.

The chain has TRBV5-4 and TRBJ2-7; a weak D match, TRBD1 (6 bases). V was trimmed by 0 bases and J by 4 bases, leaving 17 bases between them. Germline CDR1 reads SGHNT; CDR2 reads YYREEE (reference sequence). This CDR3 has 16 residues. As DNA, the CDR3 is TGTGCCAGCAGCTTGGATGGACAGAGACTCGCATACGAGCAGTACTTC. Protein sequence: CASSLDGQRLAYEQYF.

The chain combines TRBV7-2 with TRBJ2-4; 12 nucleotides line up with TRBD2. The CDR3 is made up of 16 amino acids. Germline CDR1 is SGHTA and CDR2 is FQGNSA. The junction had 7 bases not matched to a gene; V was cut back by 5 bases and J by 5 bases. The CDR3 protein is CASSLSGTSGQNIQYF. In DNA, the CDR3 is TGTGCCAGCAGCCTCTCCGGGACTAGCGGGCAAAACATTCAGTACTTC. The complete variable domain, with remaining parts taken from reference TRBV7-2 and TRBJ2-4, reads GAGVSQSPSNKVTEKGKDVELRCDPISGHTALYWYRQSLGQGLEFLIYFQGNSAPDKSGLPSDRFSAERTGGSVSTLTIQRTQQEDSAVYLCASSLSGTSGQNIQYFGAGTRLSVL.

The chain links TRBV18 to TRBJ2-2; D perhaps matches TRBD2 (5 bases). The germline V gene has CDR1 KGHSH and CDR2 LQKENI. The CDR3 totals 13 residues. V lost 9 bases to trimming and J lost 4 bases, with 12 bases between them. The CDR3 here is CASTGLSTGELFF. The CDR3 DNA sequence: TGTGCCAGTACCGGACTCTCCACCGGGGAGCTGTTTTTT.

This clone showed up just a few times. The genes are TRBV6-5 and TRBJ2-7, with 8 bases that match TRBD2. CDR1 and CDR2 from the germline V gene are MNHEY and SVGAGI. CDR3 size: 14 residues. The trim removed 6 bases at V and 4 bases at J, leaving 8 bases unmatched. In nucleotides, the CDR3 is TGTGCCAGCAGGCGGCGGGGGGCGTTTTACGAGCAGTACTTC. Protein sequence: CASRRRGAFYEQYF.

V usage is TRBV9 and J usage is TRBJ2-3; TRBD1 might be the D (5 bases). Germline V lookup: CDR1 SGDLS, CDR2 YYNGEE. V was clipped by 0 bases and J by 2 bases, with 10 bases between them. The CDR3 has 15 amino acids. CDR3 sequence: CASSVEGRATDTQYF. The DNA for the CDR3 is TGTGCCAGCAGCGTAGAGGGCAGGGCCACAGATACGCAGTATTTT.

This clone was detected a few times. The J gene is TRBJ1-2, the V gene TRBV7-8, with D hard to call. CDR1 SGHVS and CDR2 FQNEAQ come from the germline V gene. The CDR3 has 13 residues. V lost 1 base to trimming and J lost 8 bases, with 11 bases between them. The chain's CDR3 is CASSLGPNGGYTF. The CDR3 bases are TGTGCCAGCAGCTTAGGGCCCAACGGCGGCTACACCTTC.

At least ten counts were recorded for this clone. The V and J genes are TRBV9 and TRBJ1-1; D gene ambiguous. Trimming cost V 0 bases and J 6 bases, with 12 bases left between them. Germline CDR1 is SGDLS and CDR2 is YYNGEE. This CDR3 is 14 amino acids long. In DNA form, the CDR3 reads TGTGCCAGCAGCGTAGCTTCCTACGGGGCTGAAGCTTTCTTT. It translates to CASSVASYGAEAFF.

The chain carries TRBV14 and TRBJ2-1, with D perhaps matching TRBD2 (6 bases). Germline-derived CDR1 and CDR2 are SGHDN and FVKESK. The CDR3 spans 15 residues. V lost 0 bases and J 9 bases, leaving 15 bases between the germline ends. The CDR3: CASSQEGEARAEQFF. DNA for the CDR3: TGTGCCAGCAGCCAAGAAGGGGAGGCGCGGGCTGAGCAGTTCTTC.

This clone occurred once. CDR3 coding DNA: TGTGCCACCAGCACTAGCGGATACTACGAGCAGTACTTC. Protein sequence: CATSTSGYYEQYF. The genes are TRBV15 and TRBJ2-7, with 7 bases identical to TRBD2. CDR1 and CDR2 (germline): LNHNV, YYDKDF (reference sequence). The CDR3 loop spans 13 amino acids. The J segment lost 3 bases and the V segment lost 4 bases, leaving 3 bases of the junction unmatched.

The chain uses TRBV5-6 and TRBJ2-1; D is possibly TRBD1 (5 bases). The V end lost 2 bases, the J end lost 5 bases, and 14 bases lay between the germline ends. Germline values: CDR1 SGHDT, CDR2 YYEEEE. CDR3 size: 15 residues. In DNA, the CDR3 is TGTGCCAGCAGCTTTGTAGGGGTCTCGGACAATGAGCAGTTCTTC. Translated, it gives CASSFVGVSDNEQFF. Based on the CDR3 plus reference TRBV5-6 and TRBJ2-1, the full variable domain is DAGVTQSPTHLIKTRGQQVTLRCSPKSGHDTVSWYQQALGQGPQFIFQYYEEEERQRGNFPDRFSGHQFPNYSSELNVNALLLGDSALYLCASSFVGVSDNEQFFGPGTRLTVL.

This rearrangement joins TRBV15 to TRBJ1-3; 9 bases align to TRBD1. CDR3 length: 15 amino acids. Germline-derived CDR1 and CDR2 are LNHNV and YYDKDF (reference sequence). The V and J ends lost 7 bases and 0 bases, in that order; junction bases with no gene match: 4. CDR3 protein: CATTPDRGSGNTIYF. DNA for the CDR3: TGTGCCACCACCCCGGACAGGGGCTCTGGAAACACCATATATTTT.

This clone was seen a single time. The chain uses TRBV27 and TRBJ2-1; 12 positions agree with TRBD1. V shed 3 bases, J shed 6 bases, and the junction held 3 bases outside the gene matches. This CDR3 has 15 amino acids. Germline assignment: CDR1 MNHEY and CDR2 SMNVEV (reference sequence). CDR3 DNA sequence: TGTGCCAGCAGTTTTCCGGGACAGGGGGCCAATGAGCAGTTCTTC. This encodes CASSFPGQGANEQFF.

The rearrangement uses TRBV6-1 and TRBJ2-5, with TRBD1 as a possible D gene (5 bases). Germline-derived CDR1 and CDR2 are MNHNS and SASEGT. V gave up 4 bases and J gave up 5 bases, with 11 bases separating them. This CDR3 region has 13 residues. For the CDR3, the DNA is TGTGCCAGCAGTGGGACAAATGGGGAGACCCAGTACTTC. This codes for CASSGTNGETQYF.

The V call is TRBV6-1, the J call TRBJ1-4; D is possibly TRBD1 (6 bases). From germline, CDR1 is MNHNS and CDR2 SASEGT. This CDR3 contains 15 residues. Trimming took off 6 bases at V and 3 bases at J, with 14 bases between the two ends. The CDR3 DNA reads as TGTGCCAGCAGCCAAGGGGGTTCCTCTAATGAAAAACTGTTTTTT. Encoded protein: CASSQGGSSNEKLFF.

The chain links TRBV6-6 to TRBJ2-3; D remains unclear. V lost 0 bases and J 4 bases, leaving 11 bases between the germline ends. This CDR3 has 15 residues. Germline V CDR1 and CDR2: MNHNY, SVGAGI (reference sequence). The CDR3 DNA follows: TGTGCCAGCAGTTACTCCTCTCAGGTAGCAGATACGCAGTATTTT. Encoded protein: CASSYSSQVADTQYF.

The chain has TRBV11-3 and TRBJ2-7; D possibly corresponds to TRBD1 (6 bases). The CDR3 has 13 residues. CDR1 and CDR2 from the germline V gene are SGHNT and YENEEA. Trimming took off 0 bases at V and 5 bases at J, with 8 bases between the two ends. CDR3 bases: TGTGCCAGCAGCTTAGAGGACAGCAACGAGCAGTACTTC. Residues: CASSLEDSNEQYF.

The rearrangement uses TRBV6-6 and TRBJ2-7, with D possibly called TRBD1 or TRBD2 (5 bases each). V lost 8 bases, J lost 3 bases, and 11 bases lay in between. The CDR3 loop spans 12 amino acids. CDR1 is MNHNY and CDR2 is SVGAGI in the germline V gene (reference sequence). CDR3 residues: CASGGPLYEQYF. The CDR3 DNA sequence: TGTGCCAGCGGGGGACCCCTCTACGAGCAGTACTTC.

V gene TRBV7-6 combines with J gene TRBJ1-6, with D hard to call. Per germline, CDR1 SGHVS and CDR2 FNYEAQ. The CDR3 has 13 residues. V was pared by 5 bases and J by 7 bases, with 9 bases between. The CDR3 here is CASSPARNSPLHF. The CDR3 DNA reads as TGTGCCAGCAGCCCGGCTAGGAATTCACCCCTCCACTTT.

Only a few counts were recorded for this clone. This CDR3 is CASSVRVSPNYGYTF. As DNA, the CDR3 is TGTGCCAGCAGCGTGCGAGTCTCCCCTAACTATGGCTACACCTTC. This chain uses TRBV7-8 with TRBJ1-2; D is undetermined. The CDR3 runs to 15 residues. V lost 5 bases, J lost 0 bases, and 13 bases lay in between. Germline V gene lookup returns CDR1 SGHVS and CDR2 FQNEAQ.